What follows are 8 T cell receptor beta chains derived from one specimen sequenced in a study of CD8 T cells in Susac syndrome. Reverse transcription of about 0.45 to 1 ug RNA was carried out with random hexamers. TCRdb passed the immunoSEQ multiplex PCR reads through MiXCR, listing each CDR3 protein once. This sample has about 300,000 distinct CDR3 sequences; approximately 91% occur once, and the top ten carry about 0.17%. The sequenced sample consisted of CD8+ T cells from PBMCs. These receptors all come from a human donor with multiple sclerosis.

The chain joins TRBV3-1 to TRBJ1-2; possibly TRBD1 for D (5 bases). Trimming took 1 base from V and 2 from J, leaving 8 bases between them. CDR3 length: 14 residues. Germline CDR1 LGHDT, CDR2 YNNKEL (reference sequence). The CDR3 loop reads CASSQGGRNYGYTF. The CDR3 region has the DNA TGTGCCAGCAGCCAAGGGGGCAGAAACTATGGCTACACCTTC.

The CDR3 DNA follows: TGTGCCAGCAGTTTACCGGGACAGGGAGGTTCACCCCTCCACTTT. Translation: CASSLPGQGGSPLHF. The genes are TRBV12-3 or TRBV12-4 and TRBJ1-6; 9 bases fit TRBD1. The ends lost 2 bases at V and 9 bases at J; junction bases unmatched: 5. The CDR3 length is 15 residues.

The chain is built from TRBV19 and TRBJ1-5; the D gene is possibly TRBD1 (5 bases). The length of the CDR3 is 17 residues. CDR1 LNHDA and CDR2 SQIVND come from the germline V gene (reference sequence). With 9 bases removed from V and 3 bases from J, the gap between germline ends came to 24 bases. CDR3 bases: TGTGCCAGCCAGCCCATCCCGAGAGACAGTACCAATCAGCCCCAGCATTTT. Its protein is CASQPIPRDSTNQPQHF.

J is TRBJ2-5 and V is TRBV10-3; 7 positions match TRBD1. Trimming cost V 3 bases and J 5 bases; bases outside gene matches: 15. In germline, CDR1 is ENHRY, CDR2 SYGVKD. CDR3 length: 17 residues. The CDR3 loop reads CAISDRSTGAIGETQYF. In DNA form, the CDR3 reads TGTGCCATCAGTGACCGTAGCACAGGGGCCATTGGGGAGACCCAGTACTTC.

There are a few counts of this clonotype. Here the CDR3 DNA reads TGTGCCAGCAGCTCATTTTCCCCCCTCGAGCAGTACTTC. It translates to CASSSFSPLEQYF. J is TRBJ2-7 and V is TRBV7-9; D unclear. Trimming left V 4 bases short and J 6 bases short, with 13 bases between. This CDR3 comprises 13 residues. The germline V gene has CDR1 SEHNR and CDR2 FQNEAQ (reference sequence).

The chain joins TRBV6-5 to TRBJ2-5, with D tentatively TRBD1 (5 bases). Germline V gene sequence: CDR1 MNHEY, CDR2 SVGAGI. V lost 4 bases and J lost 5, with 20 bases in between. The CDR3 is made up of 16 amino acids. In DNA form, the CDR3 reads TGTGCCAGCAGTTCGGCCGCAATACAGGCCTGGGAGACCCAGTACTTC. Protein product: CASSSAAIQAWETQYF.

The chain combines TRBV20-1 with TRBJ2-1; no firm D call. The V gene's germline CDR1 is DFQATT and CDR2 SNEGSKA (reference sequence). The length of the CDR3 is 14 residues. With 1 base removed from V and 0 bases from J, the gap between germline ends came to 7 bases. The CDR3 is CSARGESSYNEQFF. Here the CDR3 DNA reads TGCAGTGCTAGAGGCGAGAGCTCCTACAATGAGCAGTTCTTC.

This chain links TRBV30 with TRBJ2-4, with 11 nucleotides matching TRBD2. J was trimmed by 4 bases and V by 2 bases; bases with no gene match: 7. The CDR3 extends over 16 amino acids. In germline, CDR1 is GTSNPN, CDR2 SVGIG (reference sequence). As DNA, the CDR3 is TGTGCCTGGAGTATCGGACTAGCGGGTAGAAAAAACATTCAGTACTTC. This codes for CAWSIGLAGRKNIQYF.